Each of the 17 T cell receptor beta chains below was sequenced from the same sample in a study of blood T cell repertoires in COVID-19. The repertoire was sequenced with immunoSEQ multiplex PCR; TCRdb's copy has only in-frame clones and lacks some. The table records some 69,000 clones, approximately 79% of them present only once. Sequenced: peripheral blood. Receptor source: a human donor in a cohort sampled during active COVID-19.

This chain links TRBV7-2 with TRBJ2-4, with D possibly matching TRBD2 (6 bases). This CDR3 contains 14 residues. V lost 4 bases and J lost 8, with 15 bases in between. The germline gives CDR1 SGHTA, CDR2 FQGNSA. In DNA form, the CDR3 reads TGTGCCAGCAGCTGGCGGGACCCGTCGTACATTCAGTACTTC. Its protein product is CASSWRDPSYIQYF.

V usage is TRBV18 and J usage is TRBJ1-1, with D maybe TRBD1 (6 bases). Trimming left V 4 bases short and J 0 bases short, with 9 bases between. Per germline, CDR1 KGHSH and CDR2 LQKENI. The CDR3 extends over 14 amino acids. CDR3: CASSLRDMNTEAFF. The CDR3 nucleotides read TGTGCCAGCTCACTACGGGACATGAACACTGAAGCTTTCTTT.

The chain has TRBV3-1 (or the pseudogene TRBV3-2) and TRBJ1-1, with D perhaps matching TRBD1 (6 bases). Trimming shortened V by 4 bases and J by 7 bases, and 19 bases separated the two germline ends. Germline CDR1 reads LGHDT; CDR2 reads YNNKEL (reference sequence). This CDR3 contains 15 residues. The CDR3, as DNA: TGTGCCAGCAGCCCGCCGAAGGCCAGGGGAGTTGAAGCTTTCTTT. Translation: CASSPPKARGVEAFF.

The chain recombines TRBV5-4 with TRBJ2-1, with 9 positions matching TRBD2. The CDR3 contains 15 residues. With V trimmed by 3 bases and J by 5 bases, 6 bases remained unmatched. Germline assignment: CDR1 SGHNT and CDR2 YYREEE (reference sequence). CDR3 in amino acids: CASSSAGGPDNEQFF. The CDR3, as DNA: TGTGCCAGCAGCTCGGCGGGAGGGCCCGACAATGAGCAGTTCTTC.

The V call is TRBV5-1, the J call TRBJ2-7, with 7 nucleotides matching TRBD1. The CDR3 spans 15 residues. CDR1 and CDR2 (germline): SGHRS, YFSETQ. The V and J ends lost 0 bases and 5 bases, in that order; junction bases with no gene match: 8. For the CDR3, the DNA is TGCGCCAGCAGCTTGGCCGGGCAGGGGGTCGACGAGCAGTACTTC. Protein: CASSLAGQGVDEQYF.

J is TRBJ2-5 and V is TRBV5-1, with 11 bases identical to TRBD2. This CDR3 is 16 amino acids long. V gave up 3 bases and J gave up 5 bases; unmatched junction bases: 9. CDR1 and CDR2 from the germline V gene are SGHRS and YFSETQ. CDR3 region: CASSSLAGGPGETQYF. In DNA form, the CDR3 reads TGCGCCAGCAGCTCTTTAGCGGGAGGGCCGGGGGAGACCCAGTACTTC.

A single count supports this clone. This chain links TRBV5-1 with TRBJ1-1; D gene unclear. The CDR3 is 15 residues long. Trimming cost V 3 bases and J 0 bases, with 12 bases left between them. Germline values: CDR1 SGHRS, CDR2 YFSETQ. The CDR3 sequence: CASSSGLNMNTEAFF. The CDR3 region has the DNA TGCGCCAGCAGCTCGGGTCTCAACATGAACACTGAAGCTTTCTTT.

This chain uses TRBV24-1 with TRBJ1-5, with 7 nucleotides matching TRBD1. The CDR3 runs to 14 residues. J lost 4 bases, V lost 9 bases, and 8 bases had no gene match. Looked up from germline, CDR1 is KGHDR and CDR2 is SFDVKD. The CDR3 is CATSRDSQNQPQHF. The CDR3, as DNA: TGTGCCACCTCCCGGGACAGCCAGAATCAGCCCCAGCATTTT.

The CDR3 nucleotides are TGTGCCAGCAGCCCTATCCCGGACACGCATACGCAGTATTTT. It codes for CASSPIPDTHTQYF. The rearrangement links TRBV7-2 to TRBJ2-3; D may be TRBD1 (5 bases). Germline CDR1 and CDR2: SGHTA and FQGNSA. CDR3 length: 14 amino acids. The V end lost 5 bases, the J end lost 7 bases, and 16 bases lay between the germline ends.

The V call is TRBV10-3, the J call TRBJ1-4; D is unclear. Looked up from germline, CDR1 is ENHRY and CDR2 is SYGVKD. The CDR3 is made up of 13 amino acids. V lost 6 bases and J lost 3, with 8 bases in between. The CDR3 sequence is CAIRRESNEKLFF. The DNA for the CDR3 is TGTGCCATCAGGCGGGAGTCTAATGAAAAACTGTTTTTT.

The chain has TRBV27 and TRBJ2-7; 7 positions match TRBD1. V gave up 6 bases and J gave up 0 bases; unmatched junction bases: 8. Germline values: CDR1 MNHEY, CDR2 SMNVEV (reference sequence). This CDR3 comprises 15 residues. The CDR3 sequence: CASSPTRGSSYEQYF. CDR3 DNA sequence: TGTGCCAGCAGCCCGACCAGGGGGAGCTCCTACGAGCAGTACTTC.

This clone appeared a few times. The CDR3: CASSPASQTGLYNSPLHF. DNA of the CDR3: TGCGCCAGCAGCCCCGCGTCCCAGACAGGTCTCTATAATTCACCCCTCCACTTT. The chain is built from TRBV5-1 and TRBJ1-6, with D possibly being TRBD1 (6 bases). This CDR3 contains 18 residues. V was cut by 4 bases and J by 3 bases, with 20 bases left in between. Germline CDR1 SGHRS, CDR2 YFSETQ. Full variable domain (remainder filled in from reference TRBV5-1 and TRBJ1-6): KAGVTQTPRYLIKTRGQQVTLSCSPISGHRSVSWYQQTPGQGLQFLFEYFSETQRNKGNFPGRFSGRQFSNSRSEMNVSTLELGDSALYLCASSPASQTGLYNSPLHFGNGTRLTVT.

V gene TRBV5-1 combines with J gene TRBJ1-2; perhaps TRBD1 as D (6 bases). V was shortened by 0 bases and J by 8 bases, with 11 bases between the two germline ends. The germline V gene encodes CDR1 SGHRS and CDR2 YFSETQ. This CDR3 is 13 amino acids long. The CDR3 bases are TGCGCCAGCAGCTTGGAGGGGGATGACGGCTACACCTTC. Encoded protein: CASSLEGDDGYTF.

This chain joins TRBV16 and TRBJ2-7; 8 nucleotides align to TRBD1. V was pared by 3 bases and J by 6 bases, with 7 bases of the junction left unmatched. Germline V gene sequence: CDR1 KGHSY, CDR2 FQNENV. The CDR3 has 14 amino acids. This CDR3 reads CASSHPDRVGEQYF. The CDR3 DNA follows: TGTGCCAGCAGCCATCCGGACAGGGTTGGCGAGCAGTACTTC.

The chain has TRBV9 and TRBJ2-5; D is unclear. With 0 bases removed from V and 4 bases from J, the gap between germline ends came to 13 bases. The CDR3 sequence is 15 residues long. CDR1 is SGDLS and CDR2 is YYNGEE in the germline V gene. The CDR3 sequence: CASSVGPQVLETQYF. The DNA for the CDR3 is TGTGCCAGCAGCGTAGGGCCGCAAGTCCTAGAGACCCAGTACTTC.

The chain uses TRBV6-2 or TRBV6-3 and TRBJ2-5; D is uncertain. The CDR3 length is 13 residues. The V gene's germline CDR1 is MNHEY and CDR2 SVGEGT. The V and J ends lost 6 bases and 3 bases respectively, with 11 bases between them. The DNA for the CDR3 is TGTGCCAGCAGCCGAAATACGGAAGAGACCCAGTACTTC. Translating it yields CASSRNTEETQYF.

The chain couples TRBV7-8 to TRBJ1-1; D not resolved. The germline V and J ends were trimmed by 2 bases and 1 base, with 5 bases remaining between them. The CDR3 consists of 13 residues. The germline V gene has CDR1 SGHVS and CDR2 FQNEAQ. The CDR3 DNA is TGTGCCAGCAGCTTAAACAAGAACACTGAAGCTTTCTTT. Translation: CASSLNKNTEAFF. The full variable domain, in which reference TRBV7-8 and TRBJ1-1 provide the parts outside the CDR3, is GAGVSQSPRYKVAKRGQDVALRCDPISGHVSLFWYQQALGQGPEFLTYFQNEAQLDKSGLPSDRFFAERPEGSVSTLKIQRTQQEDSAVYLCASSLNKNTEAFFGQGTRLTVV.